These 30 T cell receptor beta chains came from one sample sequenced in a study of blood T cells in healthy people across ages. A second PCR of about 6 to 12 cycles used a sample-barcoded 5' primer and a J-beta primer mix. TCRdb reprocessed the 5' RACE reads with MiXCR, giving one entry per CDR3 protein. The sample holds 780,000 or so distinct CDR3 sequences, roughly 53% seen once. Material for sequencing was blood. The receptors shown here come from an elderly man in good health.

The chain links TRBV7-2 to TRBJ2-7; D tentatively fits TRBD1 or TRBD2 (6 bases each). Germline CDR1 reads SGHTA; CDR2 reads FQGNSA. V was trimmed by 4 bases and J by 2 bases, leaving 15 bases between them. The CDR3 consists of 15 residues. CDR3 nucleotide sequence: TGTGCCAGCAGCTCGGAGGGGGGTGGCCCCTACGAGCAGTACTTC. Protein: CASSSEGGGPYEQYF.

This chain uses TRBV4-1 with TRBJ2-7, with 8 positions matching TRBD2. The CDR3 covers 16 residues. After removal of 6 bases from V and 0 bases from J, the junction contained 10 bases not matched to a gene. CDR1 MGHRA and CDR2 YSYEKL come from the germline V gene. The CDR3 loop is CASRPIAGSSSYEQYF. The CDR3, as DNA: TGCGCCAGCAGGCCTATAGCGGGATCAAGCTCCTACGAGCAGTACTTC.

V usage is TRBV11-3 and J usage is TRBJ2-7; tentative D call: TRBD1 (5 bases). The CDR3 totals 13 residues. Trimming removed 5 bases at V and 5 bases at J, with 13 bases between. Germline V CDR1 and CDR2: SGHNT, YENEEA. In DNA, the CDR3 is TGTGCCAGCAGCCTTGCAGGGTCCCACGAGCAGTACTTC. Translation gives CASSLAGSHEQYF.

This clonotype was detected only a few times. The chain couples TRBV12-3 or TRBV12-4 to TRBJ1-2; 7 bases line up with TRBD1. The CDR3 has 14 amino acids. V gave up 3 bases and J gave up 7 bases; unmatched junction bases: 8. DNA for the CDR3: TGTGCCAGCAGTTTTGCTGTCAGGGGGGGTGGCTACACCTTC. The encoded protein is CASSFAVRGGGYTF.

The chain recombines TRBV11-2 with TRBJ2-1, with TRBD2 matching over 11 bases. The ends lost 1 base at V and 9 bases at J; junction bases unmatched: 5. CDR3 size: 15 residues. Germline assignment: CDR1 SGHAT and CDR2 FQNNGV. The CDR3 DNA reads as TGTGCCAGCAGCTTAGGACTAGCGGGGTCCTTTGAGCAGTTCTTC. Amino acid sequence: CASSLGLAGSFEQFF.

This clonotype was observed a single time. Its ends do not fully match the called genes, so a read error is possible. The gene calls are TRBV29-1 and TRBJ1-1, with D uncertain. The CDR3 has 14 amino acids. Germline V gives CDR1 SQVTM, CDR2 ANQGSEA. The CDR3 loop is CGVDLGRKNTEAFF. The CDR3 DNA sequence: TGCGGCGTTGACCTCGGACGGAAGAACACTGAAGCTTTCTTT.

The chain carries TRBV11-2 and TRBJ2-5; 15 bases align to TRBD2. Germline loops: CDR1 SGHAT, CDR2 FQNNGV. The J segment lost 1 base and the V segment lost 8 bases, leaving 11 bases of the junction unmatched. CDR3 length: 18 residues. This chain's CDR3 is CASHEGTSGRLGQETQYF. The CDR3 region has the DNA TGTGCCAGCCACGAAGGGACTAGCGGGAGGTTGGGCCAAGAGACCCAGTACTTC.

This clonotype was seen a few times. The chain recombines TRBV2 with TRBJ2-1; 7 nucleotides line up with TRBD1. This CDR3 spans 12 amino acids. Germline V gene data show CDR1 as SNHLY and CDR2 as FYNNEI. V trimming: 6 bases; J trimming: 6 bases; junction bases outside the gene matches: 2. The CDR3 is CASRGTVNEQFF. The CDR3 nucleotides are TGTGCCAGCAGGGGGACAGTCAATGAGCAGTTCTTC.

The chain couples TRBV7-2 to TRBJ1-4; possibly TRBD1 for D (5 bases). V lost 6 bases and J lost 5, with 10 bases in between. The CDR3 contains 13 residues. Germline V gene lookup returns CDR1 SGHTA and CDR2 FQGNSA. The CDR3 nucleotides read TGTGCCAGCAGACCTGGGACCAATGAAAAACTGTTTTTT. This codes for CASRPGTNEKLFF.

The chain joins TRBV7-2 to TRBJ1-6; unclear D gene. This CDR3 is built from 14 residues. The germline gives CDR1 SGHTA, CDR2 FQGNSA. The V and J ends lost 3 bases and 4 bases respectively, with 7 bases between them. The CDR3 DNA reads as TGTGCCAGCAGCTTTCGGACTTATAATTCACCCCTCCACTTT. This sequence encodes CASSFRTYNSPLHF.

On this clonotype: This clone may be a read error of a much larger clone one base away. V is TRBV20-1 and J is TRBJ1-6; D possibly corresponds to TRBD1 (5 bases). The CDR3 is 14 amino acids. The V gene lost 6 bases and the J gene lost 4 bases, with 13 bases spanning the gap. Per germline, CDR1 DFQATT and CDR2 SNEGSKA (reference sequence). The CDR3 region has the DNA TGCAGTGCAATCCCGGGACGGTATAATTCACCCCTCCACTTT. Amino acids: CSAIPGRYNSPLHF.

This chain links TRBV9 with TRBJ2-1; D uncertain. This CDR3 is built from 14 residues. Trimming pared 1 base from V and 7 bases from J, leaving 12 bases between. The V gene's germline CDR1 is SGDLS and CDR2 YYNGEE. The CDR3 is CASSVIGVDNEQFF. DNA for the CDR3: TGTGCCAGCAGCGTAATTGGGGTAGATAATGAGCAGTTCTTC.

The chain links TRBV7-2 to TRBJ2-1, with TRBD2 identical over 8 bases. CDR3 length equals 16 residues. Looked up from germline, CDR1 is SGHTA and CDR2 is FQGNSA. The ends lost 2 bases at V and 2 bases at J; junction bases unmatched: 5. The CDR3 sequence is CASSLSGSGTYNEQFF. In DNA form, the CDR3 reads TGTGCCAGCAGCTTAAGCGGGAGTGGCACCTACAATGAGCAGTTCTTC. Complete variable domain (other parts from reference TRBV7-2 and TRBJ2-1): GAGVSQSPSNKVTEKGKDVELRCDPISGHTALYWYRQSLGQGLEFLIYFQGNSAPDKSGLPSDRFSAERTGGSVSTLTIQRTQQEDSAVYLCASSLSGSGTYNEQFFGPGTRLTVL.

The V call is TRBV27, the J call TRBJ1-2; 7 bases fit TRBD1. The CDR3 runs 17 residues. V was clipped by 3 bases and J by 4 bases; unmatched bases: 14. Germline V gene data show CDR1 as MNHEY and CDR2 as SMNVEV (reference sequence). The CDR3 spells CASSFRTWQGVGYGYTF. In nucleotides, the CDR3 is TGTGCCAGCAGTTTCAGAACCTGGCAGGGGGTCGGCTATGGCTACACCTTC.

The chain uses TRBV3-1 and TRBJ2-3; TRBD2 is a possible D gene (6 bases). This CDR3 spans 13 amino acids. Trimming stripped 4 bases from V and 5 bases from J, with 10 bases between. Germline CDR1 and CDR2: LGHDT and YNNKEL (reference sequence). CDR3 sequence: CASSLRGLDTQYF. The CDR3 coding sequence is TGTGCCAGCAGCCTGCGGGGACTAGATACGCAGTATTTT.

V is TRBV20-1 and J is TRBJ1-4; a weak D match, TRBD1 (5 bases). Germline lookup yields CDR1 DFQATT and CDR2 SNEGSKA (reference sequence). The V gene lost 3 bases and the J gene lost 1 base, with 21 bases spanning the gap. This CDR3 spans 18 amino acids. For the CDR3, the DNA is TGCAGTGCTAGGGCCCTGAGGCAGGGAACGGGAACTAATGAAAAACTGTTTTTT. Its protein product is CSARALRQGTGTNEKLFF.

J is TRBJ2-7 and V is TRBV7-9; no clear D gene. The CDR3 is 12 amino acids. Trimming cost V 6 bases and J 5 bases, with 11 bases left between them. CDR1 is SEHNR and CDR2 is FQNEAQ in the germline V gene (reference sequence). CDR3 region: CASSAWWDEQYF. As DNA, the CDR3 is TGTGCCAGCAGTGCCTGGTGGGACGAGCAGTACTTC.

Note on this clonotype: An end of the junction does not agree with germline; a read error may underlie this. The gene calls are TRBV10-3 and TRBJ2-7; TRBD2 might be the D (6 bases). CDR1 is ENHRY and CDR2 is SYGVKD in the germline V gene. The CDR3 is made up of 15 amino acids. The CDR3 DNA sequence: TGTGCCATCGGTGAAGGACTAAGGCGGACCTACGAGCAGTACTTC. Its translation is CAIGEGLRRTYEQYF.

This chain uses TRBV28 with TRBJ2-1; D is undetermined. The CDR3 is 12 amino acids. Between the trimmed V and J ends, which lost 5 bases and 7 bases, there was a span of 9 bases. Germline V gene lookup returns CDR1 MDHEN and CDR2 SYDVKM. The DNA for the CDR3 is TGTGCCAGCAGTCCCGTGATTAATGAGCAGTTCTTC. This sequence encodes CASSPVINEQFF.

The V call is TRBV7-3, the J call TRBJ2-4, with 10 bases identical to TRBD2. The J call could be wrong; TRBJ2-7 is a better fit for the DNA end. Per the germline V gene, CDR1 is SGHTA and CDR2 is FQGTGA. The CDR3 has 15 residues. CDR3: CASSLSSGSMNEQYF. DNA of the CDR3: TGTGCCAGCAGCTTGTCTAGCGGGAGTATGAACGAGCAGTACTTC.

The V call is TRBV5-6, the J call TRBJ1-2; 7 bases are a match to TRBD1. This CDR3 is 14 amino acids long. From germline, CDR1 is SGHDT and CDR2 YYEEEE. V lost 4 bases, J lost 8 bases, and 11 bases stayed unmatched. The CDR3 sequence: CASSVGWDSNGYTF. The CDR3 DNA reads as TGTGCCAGCAGCGTGGGGTGGGACAGTAACGGCTACACCTTC.

This sequence joins TRBV10-3 and TRBJ2-1; 11 positions agree with TRBD2. The CDR3 runs 15 residues. The germline V gene encodes CDR1 ENHRY and CDR2 SYGVKD. Losses at the gene ends were 10 bases for V and 6 bases for J; bases not matched to a gene: 11. The CDR3 DNA follows: TGTGCCAGGATCCTGACTAGCGGGAACCCCAATGAGCAGTTCTTC. It translates to CARILTSGNPNEQFF.

The chain joins TRBV20-1 to TRBJ2-4, with D tentatively TRBD2 (6 bases). The end of the DNA fits TRBJ2-7 better, so the J call may be wrong. CDR3 size: 14 residues. The germline CDR1 and CDR2 sequences are DFQATT and SNEGSKA (reference sequence). The CDR3 is CSASPAGSPYEQYF. The CDR3 DNA is TGCAGTGCTAGCCCAGCGGGCTCTCCGTACGAGCAGTACTTC.

This clonotype is a singleton in its sample. This chain joins TRBV29-1 and TRBJ2-5, with 7 nucleotides matching TRBD1. The CDR3 extends over 11 amino acids. Germline V lookup: CDR1 SQVTM, CDR2 ANQGSEA. The V segment lost 6 bases and the J segment 11 bases; nucleotides outside the gene matches: 9. CDR3 loop: CSVHTGAVQYF. CDR3 nucleotides: TGCAGCGTGCACACAGGGGCGGTGCAGTACTTC.

V and J are TRBV11-2 and TRBJ2-3, with 7 bases aligning to TRBD1. J was trimmed by 14 bases and V by 4 bases; bases with no gene match: 30. The CDR3 contains 19 residues. Germline V gives CDR1 SGHAT, CDR2 FQNNGV. The CDR3 nucleotides read TGTGCCAGCAGCTCATTCTCCGGGACAGAGGGGAGCTGGAACAGAGACGCGTATTTT. Translating it yields CASSSFSGTEGSWNRDAYF.

The chain joins TRBV28 to TRBJ2-1, with D perhaps TRBD1 (5 bases). Germline V gene data show CDR1 as MDHEN and CDR2 as SYDVKM. This CDR3 has 16 amino acids. Trimming stripped 5 bases from V and 5 bases from J, with 19 bases between. The CDR3 DNA reads as TGTGCCAGCAGTCCCTACAGTCAGGGAAACGACAATGAGCAGTTCTTC. Its protein is CASSPYSQGNDNEQFF.

The rearrangement uses TRBV6-2 or TRBV6-3 and TRBJ2-3, with a tentative D call TRBD2 (6 bases). Trimming stripped 5 bases from V and 14 bases from J, with 23 bases between. Per the germline V gene, CDR1 is MNHEY and CDR2 is SVGEGT. The CDR3 length is 14 residues. The CDR3 coding sequence is TGTGCCAGCAGTGAACTAGCTCAGCACAGAGACGCGTATTTT. Protein product: CASSELAQHRDAYF.

This chain joins TRBV7-2 and TRBJ2-5; the match to TRBD2 covers 7 bases. The CDR3 loop spans 18 amino acids. Per germline, CDR1 SGHTA and CDR2 FQGNSA. After removal of 1 base from V and 3 bases from J, the junction contained 14 bases not matched to a gene. The CDR3 nucleotides read TGTGCCAGCAGCTTAGTGGGGCTAGTTGGGAGGGCCGAAGAGACCCAGTACTTC. This encodes CASSLVGLVGRAEETQYF.

This chain uses TRBV11-2 with TRBJ2-5; D is possibly TRBD2 (6 bases). The germline V and J ends were trimmed by 1 base and 5 bases, with 14 bases remaining between them. The CDR3 runs to 15 residues. The germline V gene encodes CDR1 SGHAT and CDR2 FQNNGV. CDR3 coding DNA: TGTGCCAGCAGCTTAGTTGTCGGAGGGCCGGAGACCCAGTACTTC. Encoded protein: CASSLVVGGPETQYF.

This clonotype was picked up a small number of times. The V and J genes are TRBV13 and TRBJ2-3; tentative D call: TRBD1 (6 bases). Between the trimmed V and J ends, which lost 0 bases and 14 bases, there was a span of 15 bases. CDR1 PRHDT and CDR2 FYEKMQ come from the germline V gene (reference sequence). The CDR3 has 13 residues. DNA for the CDR3: TGTGCCAGCAGCTTAGGGGACAGAGCATACGCGTATTTT. Its translation is CASSLGDRAYAYF.